The 25 T cell receptor beta chains given below trace back to one sample, sequenced in a study of cytomegalovirus exposure and HLA in healthy donors. The PCR had 60 Vbeta and 13 Jbeta primers. Sequencing was performed with immunoSEQ multiplex PCR; in TCRdb, only in-frame clones are kept and a portion is missing. The sample yields approximately 110,000 clones, around 80% seen once. Sequencing was carried out using PBMCs. Source of these receptors: a woman aged 40 to 55 in good health and CMV-seronegative.

The chain joins TRBV28 to TRBJ2-3, with TRBD1 matching 7 bases. This CDR3 is 14 amino acids long. CDR1 and CDR2 from the germline V gene are MDHEN and SYDVKM. V trimming: 7 bases; J trimming: 2 bases; junction bases outside the gene matches: 6. The DNA of the CDR3 is TGTGCCAGCAATACAGGGGTTGACACAGATACGCAGTATTTT. This gives the protein CASNTGVDTDTQYF.

The chain employs TRBV6-9 and TRBJ2-5; perhaps TRBD1 as D (6 bases). The J call may be in error: the DNA end matches TRBJ2-7 better. Germline V gene data show CDR1 as MNHGY and CDR2 as SVAAGI. The CDR3 extends over 14 amino acids. The CDR3 region has the DNA TGTGCCGGACGTCAGGGGCGCGTATCCTACGAGCAGTACTTC. The encoded protein is CAGRQGRVSYEQYF.

The V and J genes are TRBV19 and TRBJ2-3; D is undetermined. Trimming cost V 3 bases and J 2 bases, with 6 bases left between them. The germline gives CDR1 LNHDA, CDR2 SQIVND (reference sequence). The CDR3 extends over 13 amino acids. The CDR3 coding sequence is TGTGCCAGTAGTATCGGTCCCACAGATACGCAGTATTTT. This sequence encodes CASSIGPTDTQYF.

The V call is TRBV10-3, the J call TRBJ2-5, with 7 bases lining up with TRBD2. This CDR3 contains 13 residues. Germline V gene data show CDR1 as ENHRY and CDR2 as SYGVKD. The J segment lost 0 bases and the V segment lost 10 bases, leaving 5 bases of the junction unmatched. The CDR3 nucleotides are TGTGCCACCACGCGGGAGTACCAAGAGACCCAGTACTTC. Protein sequence: CATTREYQETQYF.

The chain employs TRBV5-4 and TRBJ2-1, with 8 nucleotides matching TRBD1. The V gene's germline CDR1 is SGHNT and CDR2 YYREEE (reference sequence). V was clipped by 4 bases and J by 1 base; unmatched bases: 4. This CDR3 has 15 amino acids. The CDR3 loop is CASSLDRGSYNEQFF. The CDR3, as DNA: TGTGCCAGCAGCCTCGACAGGGGATCCTACAATGAGCAGTTCTTC.

The chain is built from TRBV5-4 and TRBJ1-1; tentative D call: TRBD1 (5 bases). There are 13 residues in the CDR3. Germline V gene data show CDR1 as SGHNT and CDR2 as YYREEE (reference sequence). V shed 0 bases and J shed 11 bases, with 14 bases lying between them. The CDR3 coding sequence is TGTGCCAGCAGCTTGGCAGACAGCGCTGGGGCTTTCTTT. This encodes CASSLADSAGAFF. Full variable domain (missing parts from reference TRBV5-4 and TRBJ1-1): ETGVTQSPTHLIKTRGQQVTLRCSSQSGHNTVSWYQQALGQGPQFIFQYYREEENGRGNFPPRFSGLQFPNYSSELNVNALELDDSALYLCASSLADSAGAFFGQGTRLTVV.

J is TRBJ2-7 and V is TRBV30, with 11 bases aligning to TRBD2. The germline CDR1 and CDR2 sequences are GTSNPN and SVGIG (reference sequence). CDR3 length: 19 amino acids. J gave up 0 bases and V 3 bases, and 16 bases lay outside the gene matches. The CDR3 sequence: CAWRSPRGTSGPGSYEQYF. Here the CDR3 DNA reads TGTGCCTGGAGGTCGCCCCGTGGGACTAGCGGACCAGGCTCCTACGAGCAGTACTTC.

This clone was counted once. The J gene is TRBJ2-7, the V gene TRBV10-2; TRBD2 aligns across 7 bases. This CDR3 has 14 residues. Trimming removed 5 bases from V and 2 bases from J; junction bases left unmatched: 6. Germline CDR1 and CDR2: WSHSY and SAAADI. Written as DNA, the CDR3 is TGCGCCAGCAGTTCGGGCGGGGGAACCTACGAGCAGTACTTC. Translated: CASSSGGGTYEQYF.

The chain joins TRBV27 to TRBJ2-1, with D hard to call. CDR1 and CDR2 from the germline V gene are MNHEY and SMNVEV (reference sequence). Trimming removed 0 bases at V and 3 bases at J, with 6 bases between. This CDR3 comprises 14 residues. The CDR3 DNA reads TGTGCCAGCAGTTTATCGGGCTACTACAATGAGCAGTTCTTC. It encodes CASSLSGYYNEQFF.

Worth noting for this clone: At the DNA level, this CDR3 is encoded by other sequences in the same sample as well. The chain links TRBV7-2 to TRBJ1-1; a possible D gene is TRBD1 (6 bases). Germline lookup yields CDR1 SGHTA and CDR2 FQGNSA. The CDR3 loop spans 13 amino acids. V lost 3 bases to trimming and J lost 2 bases, with 7 bases between them. In DNA form, the CDR3 reads TGTGCCAGCAGCTTGGACAGCAACACTGAAGCTTTCTTT. Amino acid sequence: CASSLDSNTEAFF.

This chain connects TRBV7-2 to TRBJ2-5; D is undetermined. V lost 0 bases and J 7 bases, leaving 15 bases between the germline ends. Germline V CDR1 and CDR2: SGHTA, FQGNSA. The CDR3 has 15 amino acids. CDR3 protein: CASSLAVSISGTQYF. The CDR3 coding sequence is TGTGCCAGCAGCTTAGCGGTTAGCATCTCGGGGACCCAGTACTTC.

The chain carries TRBV27 and TRBJ2-7; 7 bases line up with TRBD1. The V gene end was trimmed by 2 bases and the J gene end by 4 bases; junction bases not matched to a gene: 11. CDR1 is MNHEY and CDR2 is SMNVEV in the germline V gene (reference sequence). The CDR3 loop spans 16 amino acids. CDR3 DNA sequence: TGTGCCAGCAGTTTAAGGATTGGCACAGGGGTTTACGAGCAGTACTTC. It yields the protein CASSLRIGTGVYEQYF.

V usage is TRBV7-7 and J usage is TRBJ2-5; maybe TRBD2 (5 bases). This CDR3 is built from 15 residues. CDR1 is SSHAT, CDR2 FNYEAQ, per germline (reference sequence). V was clipped by 4 bases and J by 3 bases, with 15 bases between them. CDR3 DNA: TGTGCCAGCAGCTCTATAGGGAGCCGGGAAGAGACCCAGTACTTC. Translating gives CASSSIGSREETQYF.

The rearrangement uses TRBV30 and TRBJ1-2, with a tentative D call TRBD1 (6 bases). Germline CDR1 reads GTSNPN; CDR2 reads SVGIG (reference sequence). The CDR3 extends over 15 amino acids. V shed 3 bases and J shed 2 bases, with 16 bases lying between them. CDR3 in DNA: TGTGCCTGGAGAGCGCCGGGACAAACGAACTATGGCTACACCTTC. It specifies CAWRAPGQTNYGYTF.

This clone was seen just once. The rearrangement links TRBV6-1 to TRBJ2-1, with TRBD2 identical over 10 bases. This CDR3 has 14 residues. The germline V gene has CDR1 MNHNS and CDR2 SASEGT. V lost 7 bases to trimming and J lost 6 bases; unmatched junction nucleotides: 6. Written as DNA, the CDR3 is TGTGCCAGCATCTCAGCGGGAGGGGTCAATGAGCAGTTCTTC. Translating gives CASISAGGVNEQFF.

The chain employs TRBV6-5 and TRBJ2-7, with D uncertain. The length of the CDR3 is 12 residues. Per germline, CDR1 MNHEY and CDR2 SVGAGI. V lost 10 bases to trimming and J lost 4 bases, with 14 bases between them. The CDR3: CATRGSGYEQYF. The CDR3 coding sequence is TGTGCCACCCGAGGATCCGGGTACGAGCAGTACTTC.

The V call is TRBV28, the J call TRBJ1-1; D perhaps matches TRBD1 (6 bases). The germline V gene encodes CDR1 MDHEN and CDR2 SYDVKM. The CDR3 totals 15 residues. Between the trimmed V and J ends, which lost 6 bases and 2 bases, there was a span of 16 bases. CDR3 region: CASRLQGLINTEAFF. The DNA for the CDR3 is TGTGCCAGCAGATTACAGGGTTTAATAAACACTGAAGCTTTCTTT.

This clone was seen more than once but under ten times. For the CDR3, the DNA is TGTGCCAGCAGGCTCAGGGGGAGCGTCTATGGCTACACCTTC. This sequence encodes CASRLRGSVYGYTF. This rearrangement joins TRBV2 to TRBJ1-2; 7 bases map to TRBD1. The CDR3 sequence is 14 residues long. J was trimmed by 4 bases and V by 6 bases; bases with no gene match: 8. Germline V gene lookup returns CDR1 SNHLY and CDR2 FYNNEI.

The count of this clone is one. The chain links TRBV18 to TRBJ2-1; D may be TRBD1 (8 bases). Trimming removed 2 bases at V and 7 bases at J, with 18 bases between. Germline V gene data show CDR1 as KGHSH and CDR2 as LQKENI. The CDR3 sequence is 16 residues long. The CDR3 is CASSPGGGTGLNEQFF. CDR3 nucleotides: TGTGCCAGCTCACCAGGGGGAGGGACAGGCTTGAATGAGCAGTTCTTC.

The chain couples TRBV6-5 to TRBJ1-6, with 9 bases lining up with TRBD1. CDR1 MNHEY and CDR2 SVGAGI come from the germline V gene. There are 15 residues in the CDR3. J was trimmed by 6 bases and V by 1 base; bases with no gene match: 1. The DNA for the CDR3 is TGTGCCAGCAGTTACTTGGACAGGGGTAATTCACCCCTCCACTTT. Translating it yields CASSYLDRGNSPLHF.

The gene calls are TRBV27 and TRBJ2-7; 13 bases are shared with TRBD2. The V segment lost 6 bases and the J segment 10 bases; nucleotides outside the gene matches: 15. This CDR3 has 16 amino acids. CDR1 and CDR2 (germline): MNHEY, SMNVEV (reference sequence). The CDR3 DNA reads as TGTGCCAGCAGGAGTCCCGGGACTAGCGGGATTACGAAACAGTACTTC. The encoded protein is CASRSPGTSGITKQYF.

V usage is TRBV6-6 and J usage is TRBJ1-2; D is possibly TRBD1 (6 bases). This CDR3 is 13 amino acids long. Trimming removed 6 bases from V and 0 bases from J, with 8 bases in between. From germline, CDR1 is MNHNY and CDR2 SVGAGI (reference sequence). CDR3 sequence reads: CASRRTANYGYTF. The CDR3 DNA reads TGTGCCAGCAGGAGGACAGCTAACTATGGCTACACCTTC.

The V call is TRBV28, the J call TRBJ2-5, with TRBD1 as a possible D gene (7 bases). This CDR3 is 15 amino acids long. CDR1 and CDR2 (germline): MDHEN, SYDVKM. V was cut by 7 bases and J by 5 bases, with 20 bases left in between. The CDR3: CASTPLEGARETQYF. CDR3 sequence (DNA): TGTGCCAGCACCCCCCTGGAGGGGGCGCGGGAGACCCAGTACTTC.

The chain carries TRBV5-1 and TRBJ2-7, with 7 bases fitting TRBD1. The CDR3 loop spans 15 amino acids. Germline CDR1 SGHRS, CDR2 YFSETQ. V lost 4 bases, J lost 2 bases, and 9 bases stayed unmatched. The CDR3 loop is CASSILTGIAYEQYF. The CDR3 DNA reads TGCGCCAGCAGCATATTGACAGGGATAGCCTACGAGCAGTACTTC.

In this sample, this clone turned up once. The CDR3 sequence is CASSPVGGEATEAFF. The CDR3 DNA reads TGTGCCAGCAGCCCCGTCGGAGGGGAGGCGACTGAAGCTTTCTTT. This chain connects TRBV7-8 to TRBJ1-1; D may be TRBD1 (5 bases). The CDR3 loop spans 15 amino acids. Germline V gene lookup returns CDR1 SGHVS and CDR2 FQNEAQ. Deletions cut 5 bases from V and 5 bases from J, with 18 bases between.